One sample yielded the 5 T cell receptor beta chains listed below, sequenced in a study of blood T cell repertoires in COVID-19. Only in-frame clones appear in the TCRdb table, and some are missing; sequencing was by immunoSEQ multiplex PCR. The table has 300,000 to 450,000 clones, approximately 91% seen once. The sample comprised PBMCs or T cells enriched from blood (not recorded which). These receptors were obtained from a woman between 25 and 40 years old who had been exposed to COVID-19.

The chain joins TRBV4-1 to TRBJ1-3; 7 nucleotides match TRBD1. This CDR3 region has 16 residues. Germline CDR1 and CDR2: MGHRA and YSYEKL. V dropped 4 bases and J dropped 0; count of bases not matched to a gene: 6. The CDR3 DNA reads TGCGCCAGCAGCCCGATGACAGGGTCCTCTGGAAACACCATATATTTT. Translating it yields CASSPMTGSSGNTIYF.

V gene TRBV19 combines with J gene TRBJ2-1; 9 nucleotides align to TRBD2. The CDR3 spans 15 residues. Germline CDR1 and CDR2: LNHDA and SQIVND (reference sequence). Germline trimming cut 3 bases from V and 7 bases from J; bases unmatched to any gene: 7. CDR3 DNA sequence: TGTGCCAGTAGTATCGGTCACCTAGCGGGAAATGAGCAGTTCTTC. It yields the protein CASSIGHLAGNEQFF.

The rearrangement links TRBV28 to TRBJ2-5; 10 bases align to TRBD1. The CDR3 spans 16 residues. The junction had 4 bases not matched to a gene; V was cut back by 2 bases and J by 1 base. Germline V lookup: CDR1 MDHEN, CDR2 SYDVKM. This CDR3 reads CASSLLGQGVQETQYF. The CDR3 region has the DNA TGTGCCAGCAGTTTACTCGGACAGGGGGTCCAAGAGACCCAGTACTTC.

The chain joins TRBV20-1 to TRBJ2-5; TRBD2 agrees at 7 bases. V gave up 3 bases and J gave up 6 bases; unmatched junction bases: 7. The CDR3 is made up of 13 amino acids. Germline assignment: CDR1 DFQATT and CDR2 SNEGSKA (reference sequence). DNA of the CDR3: TGCAGTGCTAGTGGCGGGAGTGGGAAGACCCAGTACTTC. This encodes CSASGGSGKTQYF.

On this clone itself: Other DNA sequences of this sample code for an identical CDR3. The genes are TRBV11-3 and TRBJ2-2, with 9 bases aligning to TRBD2. Germline assignment: CDR1 SGHNT and CDR2 YENEEA. J lost 5 bases, V lost 1 base, and 2 bases had no gene match. CDR3 size: 15 residues. The CDR3 nucleotides are TGTGCCAGCAGCTTAGGCGGGAGGGGAACCGGGGAGCTGTTTTTT. As protein: CASSLGGRGTGELFF.